Listed here are 20 T cell receptor beta chains from one sample, sequenced in a study of T-cell memory formation after mild COVID-19. Via MiXCR, TCRdb re-called the 5' RACE reads, giving one row per CDR3 protein. Of a few hundred thousand distinct CDR3 sequences in the sample, more than 9% were seen once. The sample consisted of PBMCs or a T cell subset sorted from them (not recorded which). These receptors originate from a man between 18 and 35 years old who had mild COVID-19 (a few samples of this study predate the infection). Cell type and time point are not known.

The CDR3 coding sequence is TGTGCCAGCGTACCCGGGAGACGGACGTTCGACTATGGCTACACCTTC. As protein: CASVPGRRTFDYGYTF. This chain links TRBV6-2 or TRBV6-3 with TRBJ1-2; D is undetermined. This CDR3 has 16 amino acids. In germline, CDR1 is MNHEY, CDR2 SVGEGT. V shed 8 bases and J shed 3 bases, with 22 bases lying between them.

This clonotype turned up a few times. This chain connects TRBV20-1 to TRBJ1-5; D call uncertain. V lost 6 bases, J lost 9 bases, and 12 bases lay in between. The length of the CDR3 is 11 residues. CDR1 DFQATT and CDR2 SNEGSKA come from the germline V gene (reference sequence). Here the CDR3 DNA reads TGCAGTGCACTAGGAGAAGGGCCCCAGCATTTT. The encoded protein is CSALGEGPQHF.

This chain uses TRBV9 with TRBJ2-3; no clear D gene. CDR3 size: 15 residues. V was clipped by 0 bases and J by 6 bases, with 14 bases between them. From germline, CDR1 is SGDLS and CDR2 YYNGEE. CDR3 region: CASSVGVASSDTQYF. CDR3 sequence (DNA): TGTGCCAGCAGCGTAGGGGTGGCGAGTTCCGATACGCAGTATTTT.

This clonotype came up a few times. The chain has TRBV27 and TRBJ2-7; unclear D gene. This CDR3 has 12 amino acids. CDR1 is MNHEY, CDR2 SMNVEV, per germline (reference sequence). The V gene lost 4 bases and the J gene lost 7 bases, with 11 bases spanning the gap. DNA of the CDR3: TGTGCCAGCAGTTCGGTTTTGAAGGAGCAGTACGTC. Its translation is CASSSVLKEQYV.

This clonotype was picked up a small number of times. The J gene is TRBJ2-7, the V gene TRBV29-1, with 13 positions matching TRBD2. J was trimmed by 0 bases and V by 7 bases; bases with no gene match: 12. The length of the CDR3 is 17 residues. Germline V gene data show CDR1 as SQVTM and CDR2 as ANQGSEA. CDR3 sequence (DNA): TGCAGCGGCAGCGGGACTAGCGGGGAGAAGAGCTCCTACGAGCAGTACGTC. Its translation: CSGSGTSGEKSSYEQYV.

This clonotype has just a few counts. The chain employs TRBV20-1 and TRBJ2-5; weak D call: TRBD1 (6 bases). Deletions cut 6 bases from V and 4 bases from J, with 27 bases between. The CDR3 is 17 residues long. Per the germline V gene, CDR1 is DFQATT and CDR2 is SNEGSKA (reference sequence). The CDR3, as DNA: TGCAGTGCCTCACCCCTTGGGGGCGCGCCGGCAGGAGAGACCCAGTACTTC. It codes for CSASPLGGAPAGETQYF.

The chain combines TRBV10-2 with TRBJ1-4; 7 positions match TRBD1. Per germline, CDR1 WSHSY and CDR2 SAAADI. CDR3 length: 14 amino acids. Losses at the gene ends were 7 bases for V and 0 bases for J; bases not matched to a gene: 2. The CDR3 bases are TGCGCCAGCAAGGGGGCAGCAACTAATGAAAAACTGTTTTTT. It specifies CASKGAATNEKLFF.

As DNA, the CDR3 is TGTGCCAGCACTGGCGACAAGTGGGCCACAGATACGCAGTATTTT. Its protein is CASTGDKWATDTQYF. The genes are TRBV28 and TRBJ2-3; D not certain. The CDR3 length is 15 residues. Germline V CDR1 and CDR2: MDHEN, SYDVKM. Trimming pared 7 bases from V and 2 bases from J, leaving 16 bases between. Full variable domain (remainder filled in from reference TRBV28 and TRBJ2-3): DVKVTQSSRYLVKRTGEKVFLECVQDMDHENMFWYRQDPGLGLRLIYFSYDVKMKEKGDIPEGYSVSREKKERFSLILESASTNQTSMYLCASTGDKWATDTQYFGPGTRLTVL.

The V gene is TRBV10-3, the J gene TRBJ1-3, with D perhaps TRBD1 (6 bases). There are 14 residues in the CDR3. CDR1 is ENHRY and CDR2 is SYGVKD in the germline V gene. V was shortened by 4 bases and J by 4 bases, with 11 bases between the two germline ends. Here the CDR3 reads CAISVQGFGNTIYF. In nucleotides, the CDR3 is TGTGCCATCAGTGTCCAGGGGTTCGGAAACACCATATATTTT.

The CDR3 DNA sequence: TGTGCCAGCAGCCAACCGAGGGACTACCAAGAGACCCAGTACTTC. Amino acid sequence: CASSQPRDYQETQYF. The chain couples TRBV6-2 or TRBV6-3 to TRBJ2-5, with D perhaps TRBD2 (6 bases). The CDR3 contains 15 residues. In germline, CDR1 is MNHEY, CDR2 SVGEGT. V was clipped by 6 bases and J by 0 bases, with 14 bases between them.

The CDR3 loop is CATTRTGLTDTQYF. The CDR3 nucleotides are TGTGCCACCACCCGGACAGGACTCACAGATACGCAGTATTTT. The rearrangement uses TRBV7-8 and TRBJ2-3, with 7 bases matching TRBD1. J gave up 2 bases and V 10 bases, and 9 bases lay outside the gene matches. Germline CDR1 and CDR2: SGHVS and FQNEAQ. This CDR3 comprises 14 residues.

In its sample, this clonotype was seen a few times. In DNA, the CDR3 is TGTGCCAGCAGCTTAGGTATTCAGGGGGGTGAGCAGTTCTTC. Its translation: CASSLGIQGGEQFF. The chain carries TRBV7-2 and TRBJ2-1, with D maybe TRBD1 (7 bases). V was cut by 1 base and J by 9 bases, with 13 bases left in between. The CDR3 spans 14 residues. Germline loops: CDR1 SGHTA, CDR2 FQGNSA.

This clonotype was observed many times. The chain combines TRBV27 with TRBJ2-3; 10 bases map to TRBD2. CDR1 is MNHEY and CDR2 is SMNVEV in the germline V gene (reference sequence). J lost 5 bases, V lost 2 bases, and 4 bases had no gene match. The CDR3 contains 15 residues. CDR3: CASSLQRGGIDTQYF. CDR3 coding DNA: TGTGCCAGCAGTTTACAGCGGGGGGGGATAGATACGCAGTATTTT.

The chain is built from TRBV28 and TRBJ1-5; D not resolved. The V end was cut by 10 bases, the J end by 14 bases, with 21 bases between. The CDR3 runs to 12 residues. Germline V gene lookup returns CDR1 MDHEN and CDR2 SYDVKM. The CDR3: CATHSPYKAKHF. The CDR3 DNA reads TGTGCCACTCATTCCCCCTATAAGGCAAAGCATTTT.

This rearrangement joins TRBV3-1 to TRBJ1-3; no firm D call. V was clipped by 4 bases and J by 6 bases, with 13 bases between them. The CDR3 has 14 amino acids. The V gene's germline CDR1 is LGHDT and CDR2 YNNKEL (reference sequence). The chain's CDR3 is CASSPRRVENTIYF. The CDR3 DNA reads as TGTGCCAGCAGCCCGAGGCGCGTAGAAAACACCATATATTTT. The variable domain in full, with the rest retrieved from reference TRBV3-1 and TRBJ1-3, is DTAVSQTPKYLVTQMGNDKSIKCEQNLGHDTMYWYKQDSKKFLKIMFSYNNKELIINETVPNRFSPKSPDKAHLNLHINSLELGDSAVYFCASSPRRVENTIYFGEGSWLTVV.

The chain employs TRBV3-1 and TRBJ1-6, with 7 bases fitting TRBD1. With V trimmed by 4 bases and J by 0 bases, 6 bases remained unmatched. This CDR3 region has 17 residues. Germline assignment: CDR1 LGHDT and CDR2 YNNKEL (reference sequence). DNA for the CDR3: TGTGCCAGCAGCCTGACGACAGGGAGCTCCTATAATTCACCCCTCCACTTT. This gives the protein CASSLTTGSSYNSPLHF.

This clonotype has just a few counts. V is TRBV9 and J is TRBJ2-1, with TRBD2 as a possible D gene (5 bases). V was pared by 7 bases and J by 0 bases, with 11 bases between. Per the germline V gene, CDR1 is SGDLS and CDR2 is YYNGEE. This CDR3 is 14 amino acids long. The CDR3 here is CASGESGSYNEQFF. DNA for the CDR3: TGTGCCAGCGGAGAGAGCGGCTCCTACAATGAGCAGTTCTTC.

This clonotype was found a few times. The J gene is TRBJ2-1, the V gene TRBV12-3 or TRBV12-4; maybe TRBD1 (7 bases). V lost 4 bases and J lost 2, with 12 bases in between. CDR3 size: 15 residues. CDR3 nucleotide sequence: TGTGCCAGCAGTTCAGGGGGGACAGCCTACAATGAGCAGTTCTTC. Amino acid sequence: CASSSGGTAYNEQFF.

This clonotype was recorded many times. This chain uses TRBV25-1 with TRBJ2-3; the D gene could be TRBD1 or TRBD2 (5 bases each). The germline CDR1 and CDR2 sequences are MGHDK and SYGVNS. The germline V and J ends were trimmed by 0 bases and 8 bases, with 12 bases remaining between them. There are 14 residues in the CDR3. The CDR3 sequence is CASSEYAAGTTQYF. In DNA form, the CDR3 reads TGTGCCAGCAGTGAATACGCCGCAGGGACTACGCAGTATTTT.

This clonotype came up a few times. This chain links TRBV9 with TRBJ2-1; 14 nucleotides agree with TRBD2. The CDR3 consists of 20 residues. The V gene end was trimmed by 7 bases and the J gene end by 6 bases; junction bases not matched to a gene: 21. Germline-derived CDR1 and CDR2 are SGDLS and YYNGEE. The DNA of the CDR3 is TGTGCCAGCTCTCGTGCCGCGCGGACTAGCGGGGGGACGATGGGCAATGAGCAGTTCTTC. Its protein product is CASSRAARTSGGTMGNEQFF.